These T cell receptor beta chains were read from a single sample in a study of blood T cell repertoires in COVID-19. The table came from immunoSEQ multiplex PCR; TCRdb's copy has only in-frame clones and leaves some out. The repertoire holds roughly 68,000 clones, with 89% as singletons. The sample was peripheral blood. These receptors all stem from a woman aged 45-65 years with active COVID-19. Both conserved end residues are part of each CDR3. Fields, in order: D gene, J gene, V gene, clone size, CDR3 protein, CDR3 DNA. A D gene is named only where the DNA matches it firmly. Expanded clones get a size class; other rows say once, few or many, or leave the size out.

. | TRBJ2-7 | TRBV5-1 | . | CASSPAGSTYEQYF | TGCGCCAGCAGTCCGGCCGGGAGTACTTACGAGCAGTACTTC
. | TRBJ2-7 | TRBV7-9 | few | CASSLVGGGGWQYF | TGTGCCAGCAGCTTAGTCGGGGGAGGAGGATGGCAGTACTTC
. | TRBJ1-1 | TRBV12-3/TRBV12-4 | . | CASTRGSEAFF | TGTGCCAGCACCCGAGGGTCTGAAGCTTTCTTT
. | TRBJ1-3 | TRBV11-3 | few | CASSLSTASGNTIYF | TGTGCCAGCAGCTTAAGTACAGCCTCTGGAAACACCATATATTTT
TRBD1 | TRBJ1-1 | TRBV5-1 | . | CASSRRISGQAKGDTEAFF | TGCGCCAGCAGCCGAAGAATCTCGGGACAGGCTAAGGGAGACACTGAAGCTTTCTTT
TRBD2 | TRBJ2-1 | TRBV24-1 | . | CATSGSGSYNEQFF | TGTGCCACCAGTGGTAGCGGGTCCTACAATGAGCAGTTCTTC
TRBD1 | TRBJ1-4 | TRBV5-1 | once | CASSLATRDRGNEKLFF | TGCGCCAGCAGCTTGGCGACACGGGACAGGGGAAATGAAAAACTGTTTTTT
. | TRBJ2-7 | TRBV2 | . | CASLLRGLPLSYEQYF | TGTGCCAGCCTGCTACGGGGACTTCCTCTCTCCTACGAGCAGTACTTC
. | TRBJ2-5 | TRBV5-6 | . | CASSSDREGQETQYF | TGTGCCAGCAGTTCGGACAGGGAGGGTCAAGAGACCCAGTACTTC
. | TRBJ1-3 | TRBV2 | . | CASSEVRFSGNTIYF | TGTGCCAGCAGTGAAGTTCGGTTCTCTGGAAACACCATATATTTT
. | TRBJ1-5 | TRBV25-1 | . | CASSDLADSNQPQHF | TGTGCCAGCAGTGATTTGGCGGATAGCAATCAGCCCCAGCATTTT
. | TRBJ1-5 | TRBV28 | . | CASSVRGFGNQPQHF | TGTGCCAGCAGTGTAAGGGGCTTCGGCAATCAGCCCCAGCATTTT
. | TRBJ1-3 | TRBV9 | . | CASTSSGALSGNTIYF | TGTGCCAGCACCTCGTCCGGAGCTCTCTCTGGAAACACCATATATTTT
. | TRBJ2-1 | TRBV28 | . | CASSRLVVEQFF | TGTGCCAGCAGTCGACTAGTCGTTGAGCAGTTCTTC
TRBD2 | TRBJ2-1 | TRBV6-6 | . | CASSRGRDNEQFF | TGTGCCAGCAGTCGCGGGAGGGACAATGAGCAGTTCTTC
TRBD1 | TRBJ1-1 | TRBV2 | . | CASSAQLGQGGAEAFF | TGTGCCAGCAGTGCCCAGCTGGGACAGGGAGGCGCTGAAGCTTTCTTT
. | TRBJ1-5 | TRBV20-1 | . | CSASFAGARQPQHF | TGCAGTGCTAGTTTCGCGGGGGCTCGTCAGCCCCAGCATTTT
. | TRBJ2-7 | TRBV11-2 | . | CASSPRDRSAYEQYF | TGTGCCAGCAGCCCCCGAGACCGTAGCGCCTACGAGCAGTACTTC
TRBD1 | TRBJ1-2 | TRBV28 | . | CASSRTGDGYTF | TGTGCCAGCAGCCGTACAGGGGATGGCTACACCTTC
. | TRBJ2-2 | TRBV2 | . | CASSGTQNTGELFF | TGTGCCAGCAGTGGGACTCAGAACACCGGGGAGCTGTTTTTT
TRBD1 | TRBJ1-3 | TRBV6-5 | . | CASPDLQGAGNTIYF | TGTGCCAGCCCGGATCTACAGGGGGCTGGAAACACCATATATTTT
TRBD1 | TRBJ2-7 | TRBV7-9 | once | CASSTATGTSYEQYF | TGTGCCAGCAGCACTGCGACAGGGACCTCCTACGAGCAGTACTTC
. | TRBJ1-2 | TRBV5-5 | . | CASSWILQGGYTF | TGTGCCAGCAGCTGGATTCTACAGGGTGGCTACACCTTC
TRBD1 | TRBJ2-2 | TRBV2 | . | CASSEGTGGSGELFF | TGTGCCAGCAGCGAAGGGACAGGGGGCTCCGGGGAGCTGTTTTTT
. | TRBJ2-3 | TRBV30 | . | CAWRENGVATDTQYF | TGTGCCTGGAGGGAAAACGGAGTTGCAACAGATACGCAGTATTTT
TRBD1 | TRBJ1-5 | TRBV5-4 | once | CASSVFDRDSQPQHF | TGTGCCAGCAGCGTATTTGACAGGGATAGTCAGCCCCAGCATTTT
TRBD1 | TRBJ1-4 | TRBV9 | . | CASSLRTGDNEKLFF | TGTGCCAGCAGCCTCCGGACAGGGGATAATGAAAAACTGTTTTTT
. | TRBJ2-7 | TRBV5-1 | . | CASSGASLDEQYF | TGCGCCAGCAGCGGTGCCTCACTTGATGAGCAGTACTTC
TRBD2 | TRBJ2-7 | TRBV6-6 | . | CASSGLAGGRNEQYF | TGTGCCAGCAGCGGACTAGCGGGAGGGAGGAACGAGCAGTACTTC
. | TRBJ2-3 | TRBV6-1 | . | CASSEASTVTDTQYF | TGTGCCAGCAGTGAAGCGAGCACAGTCACAGATACGCAGTATTTT
TRBD2 | TRBJ2-7 | TRBV6-5 | . | CASMLAGGYYEQYF | TGTGCCAGCATGCTAGCGGGGGGATACTACGAGCAGTACTTC
. | TRBJ2-3 | TRBV4-1 | . | CASSQDPPGPDTQYF | TGCGCCAGCAGCCAAGATCCCCCAGGGCCAGATACGCAGTATTTT
TRBD1 | TRBJ1-1 | TRBV6-4 | . | CASRAQGARTEAFF | TGTGCCAGCAGGGCCCAGGGGGCGCGGACTGAAGCTTTCTTT
TRBD1 | TRBJ2-3 | TRBV24-1 | . | CATAPGQGFSTQYF | TGTGCCACCGCACCGGGACAGGGCTTTAGTACGCAGTATTTT
. | TRBJ1-2 | TRBV6-6 | . | CASSRTGLIGTDGYTF | TGTGCCAGCAGTCGAACAGGGTTGATTGGTACGGATGGCTACACCTTC
TRBD1 | TRBJ1-4 | TRBV28 | once | CASSLRQGFAANEKLFF | TGTGCCAGCAGTTTGCGACAGGGTTTCGCGGCTAATGAAAAACTGTTTTTT